This T cell receptor beta chain was obtained from a study of T cell changes during pregnancy in multiple sclerosis. Trimming left V 2 bases short and J 3 bases short, with 11 bases between. This CDR3 is 14 amino acids long. Germline V gene sequence: CDR1 MGHRA, CDR2 YSYEKL. The method was immunoSEQ multiplex PCR; TCRdb's version includes in-frame clones alone and lacks a portion of them. The repertoire holds about 83,000 clones, with 90% to 95% as singletons. The starting material was peripheral blood, obtained in the second trimester of pregnancy. The sequence came from a female donor with multiple sclerosis, enrolled in a pregnancy study. The chain links TRBV4-1 to TRBJ2-7, with D hard to call. The CDR3 DNA reads TGCGCCAGCAGCCAATCATCCGGCGGCTACGAGCAGTACTTC. Its translation: CASSQSSGGYEQYF.